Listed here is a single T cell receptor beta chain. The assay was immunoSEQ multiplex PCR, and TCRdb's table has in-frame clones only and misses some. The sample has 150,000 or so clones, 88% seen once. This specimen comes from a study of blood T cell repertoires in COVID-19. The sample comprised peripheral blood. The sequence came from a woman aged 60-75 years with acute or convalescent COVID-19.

The CDR3 sequence: CASSRGAGSSPGNTIYF. CDR3 sequence (DNA): TGTGCCAGCAGCCGCGGCGCCGGGAGCAGCCCTGGAAACACCATATATTTT. This sequence joins TRBV28 and TRBJ1-3, with D unclear. The germline CDR1 and CDR2 sequences are MDHEN and SYDVKM. The CDR3 extends over 17 amino acids. V was clipped by 6 bases and J by 2 bases, with 20 bases between them. Complete variable domain (other parts from reference TRBV28 and TRBJ1-3): DVKVTQSSRYLVKRTGEKVFLECVQDMDHENMFWYRQDPGLGLRLIYFSYDVKMKEKGDIPEGYSVSREKKERFSLILESASTNQTSMYLCASSRGAGSSPGNTIYFGEGSWLTVV.